This entry features one T cell receptor (beta chain) sequence. This clone has a handful of counts. No cognate antigen has been identified for it. Base qualities are missing; no much larger clone stands one base away. Each donor gave one peripheral blood draw, approximately 110 mL on average, collected into heparinised tubes. Using a panel that included CD45RO, CCR7, CD25, CD127, CD95 and CD27, naive, central memory, regulatory and stem cell-like memory CD4+ T cells were sorted on a BD FACSAria II. Purity was above 98% for every sorted population. Right away, PBMCs were isolated by Lymphoprep density gradient centrifugation and were stained directly, with no culture step. So that batch effects would be minimized, each experiment stained and sorted samples in pairs, pairing one healthy donor with one patient. All of the isolated RNA was reverse transcribed with the High Capacity cDNA Reverse Transcription Kit, so expressed TCRB transcripts were sequenced. Deep immunoSEQ sequencing was applied to naive, central memory and regulatory T cell samples, giving an average of around 4 million total reads per sample. After sorted cells were lysed in RLT buffer, RNA was extracted with DNase-treated RNeasy Micro or Mini kits, with the choice depending on cell number. To prevent cross-contamination, each cell subset was processed individually, whereas patient and healthy donor samples were processed jointly. TCRB sequences were amplified from cDNA with the immunoSEQ multiplex PCR, producing 87-bp fragments spanning the CDR3 region. The amplicons were sequenced using the Illumina HiSeq platform. As for how the authors treated the data: PCR bias was corrected computationally using synthetic template baselines, and reads within Hamming distance 2 were collapsed, with unmergeable singletons discarded. Reads were aligned to IMGT to assign V, D and J genes, CDR3 length, and insertions or deletions at six rearrangement sites. Within each subset, clonotype counts were normalized to sorted cell number, and only after that were true diversity and Gini coefficients computed with the tcR R package. The overlap coefficient, calculated on TCRB nucleotide sequences, was used to quantify repertoire sharing. As a proxy for the pre-selection repertoire, out-of-frame TCRB sequences from naive cells were analyzed. TCRdb limited this immuneACCESS table to in-frame rearrangements with V and J called. A share of clones is missing; checked studies link under half to unresolved V genes, and the rest is unexplained. The V and J calls and clone size come from that table; D and trimming were worked out from the DNA. Recorded for this sample are hundreds of thousands of clones; around 15% of them occurred a single time. The ten largest clones add up to 0.093% of the sample.

This sample was included in a study of beta chain features in type 1 diabetes (dated by TCRdb to between 2017 and 2018). Regarding the study in general: Mean age, gender distribution, total cell number and subset yield were not different between patients and healthy donors. The study compared TCRB repertoires of sorted circulating CD4+ T cell subsets between recently diagnosed type 1 diabetes patients and matched healthy donors. A total of around 110,000,000 sorted cells were examined across all samples, and RNA yield correlated strongly with the number of cells per subset. Regulatory and stem cell-like memory subsets were obtained from only 8 patients and about eight healthy donors, while naive and central memory subsets were obtained from all 28 donors. Summary of the overall study and its limitations: Sequencing cDNA rather than genomic DNA could over-represent highly expressing activated cells, although activation and CD3 levels did not differ between groups. Shorter templates might be favored by PCR, yet because patient and control samples were amplified and corrected together, any such skew would affect both groups equally. In all four CD4+ subsets, TCRB CDR3 length was moderately but significantly shorter in type 1 diabetes patients. At VDJ recombination sites, patients with type 1 diabetes made fewer insertions and deleted more nucleotides, a pattern implying thymic rearrangement abnormalities. HLA sub-analyses involved small numbers of individuals, so any influence of HLA type on TCRB rearrangement remained unresolved. Naive, central memory and regulatory TCRB repertoires appeared to be more similar among patients than among healthy donors.

The germline V gene encodes CDR1 SGHNT and CDR2 YYREEE (reference sequence). The CDR3 covers 14 residues, taking in both the cysteine and the phenylalanine. Only the CDR3 DNA stays, 42 bases, in frame from base 1. Trimmed from V: 0 bases; trimmed from J: 7 bases; junction bases lacking a gene match: 5. The receptor's source is a man younger than 30 in good health. The rearranged chain carries TRBV5-4 and TRBJ1-1, with 8 middle bases fitting TRBD1. Sequencing was done on a sample of naive CD4+ T cells from blood. The sample's cell subset or site label, in plain terms: true naive CD4+ T cells. The CDR3 here reads CASSLVGTGNEAFF. In nucleotides, the sequence is TGTGCCAGCAGCTTGGTTGGGACAGGCAATGAAGCTTTCTTT.